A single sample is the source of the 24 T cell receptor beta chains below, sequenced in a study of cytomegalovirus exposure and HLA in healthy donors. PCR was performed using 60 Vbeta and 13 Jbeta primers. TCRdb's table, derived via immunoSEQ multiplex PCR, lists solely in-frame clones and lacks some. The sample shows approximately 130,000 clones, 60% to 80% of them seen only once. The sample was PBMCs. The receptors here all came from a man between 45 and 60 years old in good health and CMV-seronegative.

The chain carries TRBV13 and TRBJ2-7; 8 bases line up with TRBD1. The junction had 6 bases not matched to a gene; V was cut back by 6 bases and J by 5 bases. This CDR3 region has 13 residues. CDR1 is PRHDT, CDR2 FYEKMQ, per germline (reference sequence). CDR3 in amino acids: CASSQQGVHEQYF. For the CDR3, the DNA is TGTGCCAGCAGTCAACAGGGGGTCCACGAGCAGTACTTC.

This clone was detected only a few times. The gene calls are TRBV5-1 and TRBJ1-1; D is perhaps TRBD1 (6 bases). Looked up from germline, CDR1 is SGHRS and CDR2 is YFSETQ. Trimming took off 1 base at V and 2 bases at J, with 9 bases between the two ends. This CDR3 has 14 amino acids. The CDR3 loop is CASSLSGANTEAFF. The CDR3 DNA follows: TGCGCCAGCAGCTTGTCAGGGGCCAACACTGAAGCTTTCTTT.

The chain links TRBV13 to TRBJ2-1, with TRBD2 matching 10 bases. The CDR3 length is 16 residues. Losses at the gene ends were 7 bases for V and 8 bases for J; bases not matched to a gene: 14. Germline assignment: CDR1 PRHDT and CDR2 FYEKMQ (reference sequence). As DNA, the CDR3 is TGTGCCAGCACCTCTAGCGGGAGAACAGTCTCGCATGAGCAGTTCTTC. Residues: CASTSSGRTVSHEQFF.

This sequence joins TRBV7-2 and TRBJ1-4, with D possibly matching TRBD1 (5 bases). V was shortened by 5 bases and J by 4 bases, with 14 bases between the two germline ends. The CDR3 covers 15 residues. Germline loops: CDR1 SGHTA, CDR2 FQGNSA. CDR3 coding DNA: TGTGCCAGCAGCCCGAAGACAGCCAGTAATGAAAAACTGTTTTTT. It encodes CASSPKTASNEKLFF. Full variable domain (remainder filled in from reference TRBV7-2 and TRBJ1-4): GAGVSQSPSNKVTEKGKDVELRCDPISGHTALYWYRQSLGQGLEFLIYFQGNSAPDKSGLPSDRFSAERTGGSVSTLTIQRTQQEDSAVYLCASSPKTASNEKLFFGSGTQLSVL.

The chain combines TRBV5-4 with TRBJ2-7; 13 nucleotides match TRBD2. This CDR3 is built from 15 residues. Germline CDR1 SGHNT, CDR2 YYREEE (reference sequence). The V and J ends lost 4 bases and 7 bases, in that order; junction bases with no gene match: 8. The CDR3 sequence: CASSDRTSGSSEQYF. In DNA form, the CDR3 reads TGTGCCAGCAGCGATAGGACTAGCGGGAGTTCAGAGCAGTACTTC.

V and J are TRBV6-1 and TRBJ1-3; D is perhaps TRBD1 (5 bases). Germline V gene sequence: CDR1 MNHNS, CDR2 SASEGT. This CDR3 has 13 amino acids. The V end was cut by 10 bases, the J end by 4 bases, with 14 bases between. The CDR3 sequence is CATLQTDGNTIYF. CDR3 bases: TGTGCCACACTACAGACAGACGGAAACACCATATATTTT.

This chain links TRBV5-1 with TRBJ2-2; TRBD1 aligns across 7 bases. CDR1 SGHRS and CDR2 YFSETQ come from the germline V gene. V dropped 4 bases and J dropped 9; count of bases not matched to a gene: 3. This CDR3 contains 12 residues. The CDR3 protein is CASSETGRELFF. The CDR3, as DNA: TGCGCCAGCAGCGAGACAGGGAGGGAGCTGTTTTTT.

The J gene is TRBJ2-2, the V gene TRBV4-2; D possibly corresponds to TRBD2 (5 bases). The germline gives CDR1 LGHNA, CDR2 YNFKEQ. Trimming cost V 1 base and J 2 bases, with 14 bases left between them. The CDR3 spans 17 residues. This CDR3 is CASSQVSSGPNTGELFF. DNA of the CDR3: TGTGCCAGCAGCCAAGTTTCGAGCGGACCAAACACCGGGGAGCTGTTTTTT.

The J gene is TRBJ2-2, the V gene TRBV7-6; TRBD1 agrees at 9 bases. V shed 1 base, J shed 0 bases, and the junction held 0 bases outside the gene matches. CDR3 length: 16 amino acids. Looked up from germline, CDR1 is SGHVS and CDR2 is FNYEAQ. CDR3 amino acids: CASSLGTGANTGELFF. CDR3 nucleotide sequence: TGTGCCAGCAGCTTAGGGACAGGGGCGAACACCGGGGAGCTGTTTTTT.

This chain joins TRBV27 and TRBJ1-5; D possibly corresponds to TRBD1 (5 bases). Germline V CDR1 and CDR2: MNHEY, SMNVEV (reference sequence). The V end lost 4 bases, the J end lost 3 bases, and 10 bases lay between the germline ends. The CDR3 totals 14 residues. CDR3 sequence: CASSSGGPNQPQHF. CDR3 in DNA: TGTGCCAGCAGTTCCGGGGGTCCCAATCAGCCCCAGCATTTT.

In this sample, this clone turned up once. The CDR3 DNA reads TGTGCCAGCAGCTTTCAGTCACTAGCGGGAGGGGTGCAGTTCTTC. Protein sequence: CASSFQSLAGGVQFF. The chain is built from TRBV7-8 and TRBJ2-1; TRBD2 aligns across 13 bases. J was trimmed by 12 bases and V by 3 bases; bases with no gene match: 8. The CDR3 consists of 15 residues. Per the germline V gene, CDR1 is SGHVS and CDR2 is FQNEAQ.

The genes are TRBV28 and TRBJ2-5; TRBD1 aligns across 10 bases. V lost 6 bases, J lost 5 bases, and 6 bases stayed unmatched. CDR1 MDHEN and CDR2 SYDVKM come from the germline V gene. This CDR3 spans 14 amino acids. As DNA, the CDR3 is TGTGCCAGCAGGCCGACAGGGGGCGGTGAGACCCAGTACTTC. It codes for CASRPTGGGETQYF.

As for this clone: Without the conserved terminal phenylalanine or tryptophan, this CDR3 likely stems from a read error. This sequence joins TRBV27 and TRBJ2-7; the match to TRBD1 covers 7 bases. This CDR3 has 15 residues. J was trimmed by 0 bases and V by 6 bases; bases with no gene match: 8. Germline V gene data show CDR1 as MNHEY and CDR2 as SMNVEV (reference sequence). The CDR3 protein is CASRGMGQISYEQYL. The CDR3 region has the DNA TGTGCCAGCAGGGGAATGGGACAGATCTCCTACGAGCAGTACCTC.

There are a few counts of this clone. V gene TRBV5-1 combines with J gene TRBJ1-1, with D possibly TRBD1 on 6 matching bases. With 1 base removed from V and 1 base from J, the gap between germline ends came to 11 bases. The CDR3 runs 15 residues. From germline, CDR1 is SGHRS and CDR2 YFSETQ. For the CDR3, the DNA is TGCGCCAGCAGCTTGCCGACAGGAGAGAACACTGAAGCTTTCTTT. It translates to CASSLPTGENTEAFF. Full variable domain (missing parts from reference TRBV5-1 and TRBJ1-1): KAGVTQTPRYLIKTRGQQVTLSCSPISGHRSVSWYQQTPGQGLQFLFEYFSETQRNKGNFPGRFSGRQFSNSRSEMNVSTLELGDSALYLCASSLPTGENTEAFFGQGTRLTVV.

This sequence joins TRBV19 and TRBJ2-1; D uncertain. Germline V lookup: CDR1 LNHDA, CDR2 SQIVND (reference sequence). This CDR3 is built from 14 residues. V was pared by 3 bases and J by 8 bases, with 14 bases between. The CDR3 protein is CASSIQLVGDEQFF. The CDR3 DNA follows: TGTGCCAGTAGTATTCAGCTAGTGGGTGATGAGCAGTTCTTC.

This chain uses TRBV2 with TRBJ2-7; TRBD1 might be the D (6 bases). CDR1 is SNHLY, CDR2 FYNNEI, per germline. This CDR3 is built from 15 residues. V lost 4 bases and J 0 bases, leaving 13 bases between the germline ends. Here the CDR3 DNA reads TGTGCCAGCAGTGCAGGGGCGGAAACCTCCTACGAGCAGTACTTC. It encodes CASSAGAETSYEQYF.

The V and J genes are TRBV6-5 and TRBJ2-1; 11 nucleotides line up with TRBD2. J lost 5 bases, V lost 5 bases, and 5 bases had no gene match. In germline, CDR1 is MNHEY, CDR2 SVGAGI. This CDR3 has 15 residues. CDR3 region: CASSKTSGNNNEQFF. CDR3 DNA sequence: TGTGCCAGCAGTAAGACTAGCGGGAATAACAATGAGCAGTTCTTC.

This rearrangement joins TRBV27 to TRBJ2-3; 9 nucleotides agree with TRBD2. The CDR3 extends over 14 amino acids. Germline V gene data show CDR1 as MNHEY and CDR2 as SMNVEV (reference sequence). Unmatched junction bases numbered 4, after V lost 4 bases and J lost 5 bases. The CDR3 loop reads CASSSGLARDTQYF. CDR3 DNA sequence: TGTGCCAGCAGTTCCGGACTAGCGAGAGATACGCAGTATTTT.

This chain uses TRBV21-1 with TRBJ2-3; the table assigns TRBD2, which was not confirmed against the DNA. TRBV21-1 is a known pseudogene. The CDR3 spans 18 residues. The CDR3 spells CASSNFRSGSLSTDTQYF. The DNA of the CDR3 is TGTGCCAGCAGCAATTTTCGTAGCGGGAGTTTGAGCACAGATACGCAGTATTTT.

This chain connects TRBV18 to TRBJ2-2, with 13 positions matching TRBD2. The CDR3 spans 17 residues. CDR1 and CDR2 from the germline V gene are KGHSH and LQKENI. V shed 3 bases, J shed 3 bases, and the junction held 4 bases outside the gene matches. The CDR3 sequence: CASSPRTSGSYTGELFF. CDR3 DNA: TGTGCCAGCTCACCGCGGACTAGCGGGAGTTACACCGGGGAGCTGTTTTTT. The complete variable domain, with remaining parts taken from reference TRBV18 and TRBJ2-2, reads NAGVMQNPRHLVRRRGQEARLRCSPMKGHSHVYWYRQLPEEGLKFMVYLQKENIIDESGMPKERFSAEFPKEGPSILRIQQVVRGDSAAYFCASSPRTSGSYTGELFFGEGSRLTVL.

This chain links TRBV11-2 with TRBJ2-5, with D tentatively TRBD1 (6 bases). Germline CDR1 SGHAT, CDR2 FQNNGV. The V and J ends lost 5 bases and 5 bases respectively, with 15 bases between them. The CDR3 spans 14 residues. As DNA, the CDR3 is TGTGCCAGCAGCGTTACAGGGATGGAGGAGACCCAGTACTTC. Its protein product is CASSVTGMEETQYF.

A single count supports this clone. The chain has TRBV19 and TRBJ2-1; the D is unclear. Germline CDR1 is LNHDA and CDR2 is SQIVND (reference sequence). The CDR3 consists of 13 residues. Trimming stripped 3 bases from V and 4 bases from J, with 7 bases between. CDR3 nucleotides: TGTGCCAGTAGTATCGTCCTGTACAATGAGCAGTTCTTC. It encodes CASSIVLYNEQFF.

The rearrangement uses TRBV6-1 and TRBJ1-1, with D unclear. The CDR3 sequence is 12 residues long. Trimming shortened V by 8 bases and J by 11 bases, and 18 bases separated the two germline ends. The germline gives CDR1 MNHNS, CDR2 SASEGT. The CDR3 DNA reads TGTGCCAGCGACCGAGCGACGGGAAGGGCTTTCTTT. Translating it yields CASDRATGRAFF.

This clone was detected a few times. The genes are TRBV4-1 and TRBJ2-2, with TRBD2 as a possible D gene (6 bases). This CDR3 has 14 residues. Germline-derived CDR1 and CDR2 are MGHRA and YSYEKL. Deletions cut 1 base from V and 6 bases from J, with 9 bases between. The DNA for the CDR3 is TGCGCCAGCAGCCAAGTCACGGGAGCCGGGGAGCTGTTTTTT. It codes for CASSQVTGAGELFF.